The 32 T cell receptor beta chains below all came from one sample that was sequenced in a study of response to subunit inactivated influenza vaccine. TCRdb re-derived calls from the RT-PCR reads in MiXCR, one entry per CDR3 protein. The sample holds around 710,000 distinct CDR3 sequences; approximately 13% are singletons and the top ten take approximately 6.5%. The sample was PBMCs from blood, taken about 14 days before vaccination. These receptors were obtained from a man between 50 and 59 years old who received an inactivated influenza vaccine.

This clonotype occurred many times. The chain joins TRBV4-1 to TRBJ1-1; a weak D match, TRBD1 (5 bases). This CDR3 has 11 amino acids. V gave up 1 base and J gave up 11 bases, with 8 bases separating them. Germline V gene lookup returns CDR1 MGHRA and CDR2 YSYEKL. For the CDR3, the DNA is TGCGCCAGCAGCCAAGTGGGGCGCGCTTTCTTT. Its translation: CASSQVGRAFF.

The table lists this clonotype with a few counts. This rearrangement joins TRBV12-3 or TRBV12-4 to TRBJ2-1, with 12 bases fitting TRBD2. J gave up 4 bases and V 4 bases, and 5 bases lay outside the gene matches. The CDR3 consists of 16 residues. The CDR3 bases are TGTGCCAGCAGTTCCTCTAGCGGGGGGGTGTACAATGAGCAGTTCTTC. It encodes CASSSSSGGVYNEQFF.

The J gene is TRBJ2-5, the V gene TRBV4-3, with a weak D call TRBD2 (6 bases). Germline loops: CDR1 LGHNA, CDR2 YSLEER. V dropped 4 bases and J dropped 2 bases, with 14 bases sitting between them. The CDR3 has 15 residues. CDR3 in DNA: TGCGCCAGCAGCCTCAATGCGGGGCCACAAGAGACCCAGTACTTC. Its protein product is CASSLNAGPQETQYF.

The gene calls are TRBV11-1 and TRBJ2-6, with 9 bases lining up with TRBD1. The CDR3 runs to 19 residues. Germline trimming cut 3 bases from V and 0 bases from J; bases unmatched to any gene: 9. CDR1 is SGHAT, CDR2 FQDESV, per germline (reference sequence). The CDR3 protein is CASSFIWDRETSGANVLTF. The DNA for the CDR3 is TGTGCCAGCAGCTTTATTTGGGACAGGGAAACCTCTGGGGCCAACGTCCTGACTTTC.

The genes are TRBV21-1 and TRBJ2-3; TRBD1, the table's D call, lacks a check against the DNA. TRBV21-1 is marked as a pseudogene. The length of the CDR3 is 16 residues. The CDR3 here is CASSSDRDSLTDTQYF. The CDR3 bases are TGTGCCAGCAGCTCAGACCGGGACAGCCTCACAGATACGCAGTATTTT.

This chain joins TRBV5-1 and TRBJ2-5, with 9 bases aligning to TRBD2. CDR1 SGHRS and CDR2 YFSETQ come from the germline V gene. The ends lost 1 base at V and 2 bases at J; junction bases unmatched: 12. The CDR3 sequence is 18 residues long. CDR3 DNA: TGCGCCAGCAGCTTGTCGGCGATAGCGGGAGACCCTCAAGAGACCCAGTACTTC. Translation gives CASSLSAIAGDPQETQYF.

In this sample, this clonotype turned up a few times. The V gene is TRBV6-1, the J gene TRBJ2-2; D unclear. CDR3 length equals 14 residues. From germline, CDR1 is MNHNS and CDR2 SASEGT. Between the trimmed V and J ends, which lost 1 base and 9 bases, there was a span of 12 bases. CDR3 region: CASSEGAQFRELFF. CDR3 coding DNA: TGTGCCAGCAGTGAAGGGGCCCAATTCAGGGAGCTGTTTTTT.

This clonotype was seen only a few times. The chain is built from TRBV6-5 and TRBJ2-3; tentatively, D is TRBD1 (6 bases). The CDR3 is 15 amino acids. Trimming removed 4 bases at V and 2 bases at J, with 13 bases between. The V gene's germline CDR1 is MNHEY and CDR2 SVGAGI. The CDR3 here is CASSLDSRLTDTQYF. The CDR3 bases are TGTGCCAGCAGTTTGGACAGCCGGCTCACAGATACGCAGTATTTT.

J is TRBJ1-4 and V is TRBV30; possibly TRBD1 for D (5 bases). Germline loops: CDR1 GTSNPN, CDR2 SVGIG (reference sequence). The CDR3 runs to 15 residues. V was shortened by 4 bases and J by 6 bases, with 18 bases between the two germline ends. The chain's CDR3 is CAWTQPGTHYEKLFF. The CDR3 DNA sequence: TGTGCCTGGACCCAGCCAGGGACCCATTATGAAAAACTGTTTTTT.

This clonotype appeared a few times. The chain recombines TRBV4-1 with TRBJ1-2, with D unresolved. The CDR3 is 15 residues long. In germline, CDR1 is MGHRA, CDR2 YSYEKL. V lost 2 bases, J lost 6 bases, and 16 bases lay in between. The CDR3 protein is CASSQPTSARNGYTF. DNA of the CDR3: TGCGCCAGCAGCCAACCTACCTCAGCCCGTAATGGCTACACCTTC.

The V gene is TRBV2, the J gene TRBJ2-4, with a possible D match to TRBD1 (6 bases). V was pared by 5 bases and J by 3 bases, with 11 bases between. The CDR3 spans 14 residues. The germline V gene encodes CDR1 SNHLY and CDR2 FYNNEI. CDR3 nucleotides: TGTGCCAGCAGTCCGGCGGACAGCAAAAACATTCAGTACTTC. This encodes CASSPADSKNIQYF.

V and J are TRBV25-1 and TRBJ2-1; D unclear. The V gene's germline CDR1 is MGHDK and CDR2 SYGVNS. The length of the CDR3 is 14 residues. Trimming left V 1 base short and J 3 bases short, with 7 bases between. The CDR3 DNA is TGTGCCAGCAGTGAATCTGCAGTCTACAATGAGCAGTTCTTC. Protein sequence: CASSESAVYNEQFF.

This clonotype was seen a few times. J is TRBJ2-5 and V is TRBV5-1; the match to TRBD1 covers 10 bases. The V segment lost 5 bases and the J segment 4 bases; nucleotides outside the gene matches: 5. The CDR3 loop spans 14 amino acids. Germline-derived CDR1 and CDR2 are SGHRS and YFSETQ. The DNA of the CDR3 is TGCGCCAGCAGTTGGACAGGGGGTATAGAGACCCAGTACTTC. Translating it yields CASSWTGGIETQYF.

This sequence joins TRBV6-2 or TRBV6-3 and TRBJ2-2; D is unclear. The CDR3 contains 15 residues. Germline values: CDR1 MNHEY, CDR2 SVGEGT. Trimming shortened V by 6 bases and J by 5 bases, and 16 bases separated the two germline ends. CDR3 residues: CASSIRPRATGELFF. DNA for the CDR3: TGTGCCAGCAGCATCCGCCCCCGGGCGACCGGGGAGCTGTTTTTT.

This clonotype was observed a handful of times. The chain links TRBV7-2 to TRBJ2-2; tentatively, D is TRBD2 (6 bases). The CDR3 spans 15 residues. Deletions cut 3 bases from V and 6 bases from J, with 14 bases between. Germline V gene lookup returns CDR1 SGHTA and CDR2 FQGNSA. DNA of the CDR3: TGTGCCAGCAGCTTGCTCAGGACTACACCCGGGGAGCTGTTTTTT. Encoded protein: CASSLLRTTPGELFF.

This CDR3 is CASSLAVTSTDTQYF. In DNA, the CDR3 is TGCGCCAGCAGCTTGGCCGTCACCAGCACAGATACGCAGTATTTT. The chain recombines TRBV5-1 with TRBJ2-3; D unresolved. This CDR3 comprises 15 residues. Germline-derived CDR1 and CDR2 are SGHRS and YFSETQ. V was shortened by 0 bases and J by 0 bases, with 8 bases between the two germline ends.

This clonotype came up a few times. The chain is built from TRBV7-8 and TRBJ1-3, with D tentatively TRBD1 (5 bases). Between the trimmed V and J ends, which lost 1 base and 0 bases, there was a span of 13 bases. CDR3 length: 17 amino acids. CDR1 SGHVS and CDR2 FQNEAQ come from the germline V gene. The CDR3 is CASSLVLARDSGNTIYF. CDR3 coding DNA: TGTGCCAGCAGCTTAGTTCTCGCCAGGGACTCTGGAAACACCATATATTTT.

The CDR3 spells CASSWRVSSYEQYF. CDR3 nucleotide sequence: TGTGCCAGCAGTTGGAGGGTCAGCTCCTACGAGCAGTACTTC. The V call is TRBV28, the J call TRBJ2-7, with D tentatively TRBD2 (6 bases). V lost 4 bases and J 0 bases, leaving 10 bases between the germline ends. Germline lookup yields CDR1 MDHEN and CDR2 SYDVKM. The CDR3 totals 14 residues.

The chain has TRBV20-1 and TRBJ2-3; 7 positions agree with TRBD1. The CDR3 extends over 11 amino acids. Trimming removed 7 bases from V and 6 bases from J; junction bases left unmatched: 4. Germline CDR1 and CDR2: DFQATT and SNEGSKA (reference sequence). Here the CDR3 reads CSGPRGDTQYF. The CDR3 DNA is TGCAGTGGGCCCAGGGGGGATACGCAGTATTTT.

The chain combines TRBV12-3 or TRBV12-4 with TRBJ2-4, with TRBD1 as a possible D gene (6 bases). This CDR3 comprises 13 residues. V lost 1 base and J lost 11, with 12 bases in between. The CDR3 bases are TGTGCCAGCAGTTTAGATACAGGGAGCCTTCAGTACTTC. Translated, it gives CASSLDTGSLQYF.

V and J are TRBV29-1 and TRBJ2-7; 9 nucleotides align to TRBD2. The germline gives CDR1 SQVTM, CDR2 ANQGSEA. The CDR3 is made up of 14 amino acids. J lost 3 bases, V lost 8 bases, and 11 bases had no gene match. The CDR3 is CSSAVASGVYEQYF. CDR3 DNA: TGCAGCTCAGCTGTGGCTAGCGGGGTCTACGAGCAGTACTTC.

There are many counts of this clonotype. The chain recombines TRBV20-1 with TRBJ1-5; D is undetermined. The CDR3 has 12 amino acids. V lost 3 bases to trimming and J lost 4 bases, with 7 bases between them. The V gene's germline CDR1 is DFQATT and CDR2 SNEGSKA (reference sequence). This CDR3 is CSASRENQPQHF. The CDR3 nucleotides read TGCAGTGCTAGTCGCGAGAATCAGCCCCAGCATTTT.

This clonotype was recorded a few times. The J gene is TRBJ2-5, the V gene TRBV6-6, with a tentative D call TRBD1 (5 bases). Germline V gene sequence: CDR1 MNHNY, CDR2 SVGAGI (reference sequence). The CDR3 contains 13 residues. The V and J ends lost 6 bases and 4 bases respectively, with 12 bases between them. The chain's CDR3 is CASRLRVGETQYF. Here the CDR3 DNA reads TGTGCCAGCAGGCTCAGGGTAGGAGAGACCCAGTACTTC.

This clonotype occurred many times. This sequence joins TRBV11-3 and TRBJ2-1; D might be TRBD2 (6 bases). Germline CDR1 is SGHNT and CDR2 is YENEEA. The CDR3 is made up of 15 amino acids. The V and J ends lost 5 bases and 7 bases respectively, with 18 bases between them. CDR3 region: CASSPAGGNWNEQFF. CDR3 nucleotides: TGTGCCAGCAGCCCGGCGGGCGGGAATTGGAATGAGCAGTTCTTC.

The rearrangement links TRBV27 to TRBJ1-1; D is ambiguous. CDR3 length: 15 amino acids. The V and J ends lost 2 bases and 1 base respectively, with 11 bases between them. Germline lookup yields CDR1 MNHEY and CDR2 SMNVEV (reference sequence). The CDR3 DNA sequence: TGTGCCAGCAGTTTAAACAACCGGGGGAACACTGAAGCTTTCTTT. It specifies CASSLNNRGNTEAFF.

In this sample, this clonotype turned up many times. This chain uses TRBV3-1 with TRBJ2-2; TRBD2 is a possible D gene (5 bases). CDR3 size: 14 residues. Trimming cost V 4 bases and J 7 bases, with 13 bases left between them. Per germline, CDR1 LGHDT and CDR2 YNNKEL (reference sequence). The CDR3 sequence is CASSLLGGNGELFF. The CDR3 coding sequence is TGTGCCAGCAGCCTCCTCGGAGGCAACGGGGAGCTGTTTTTT.

The chain links TRBV24-1 to TRBJ2-2; D may be TRBD1 or TRBD2 (5 bases each). Deletions cut 7 bases from V and 2 bases from J, with 16 bases between. Germline assignment: CDR1 KGHDR and CDR2 SFDVKD. The CDR3 is 16 amino acids. CDR3 residues: CATSAPGTINTGELFF. CDR3 DNA: TGTGCCACCAGCGCCCCGGGGACCATAAACACCGGGGAGCTGTTTTTT.

This clonotype has a count of ten or more. The V and J genes are TRBV15 and TRBJ2-3; 10 bases agree with TRBD1. With V trimmed by 5 bases and J by 4 bases, 3 bases remained unmatched. The CDR3 extends over 14 amino acids. Germline-derived CDR1 and CDR2 are LNHNV and YYDKDF (reference sequence). This CDR3 is CATSRDRGSDTQYF. DNA for the CDR3: TGTGCCACCAGCCGGGACAGGGGCTCAGATACGCAGTATTTT.

This clonotype has just a few counts. The gene calls are TRBV29-1 and TRBJ2-1, with 7 bases that match TRBD1. CDR3 length: 13 amino acids. CDR1 SQVTM and CDR2 ANQGSEA come from the germline V gene. The V gene end was trimmed by 4 bases and the J gene end by 3 bases; junction bases not matched to a gene: 3. CDR3 protein: CSVGGDSYNEQFF. DNA of the CDR3: TGCAGCGTTGGTGGGGACAGCTACAATGAGCAGTTCTTC.

This chain uses TRBV6-1 with TRBJ2-1, with D tentatively TRBD1 or TRBD2 (5 bases each). CDR1 MNHNS and CDR2 SASEGT come from the germline V gene. The CDR3 loop spans 17 amino acids. V lost 6 bases, J lost 0 bases, and 18 bases lay in between. DNA of the CDR3: TGTGCCAGCAGAAGGGACGGCGTATCCAGCTCCTACAATGAGCAGTTCTTC. Encoded protein: CASRRDGVSSSYNEQFF.

The rearrangement joins TRBV5-1 to TRBJ2-7; a weak D match, TRBD1 (8 bases). The V and J ends lost 0 bases and 3 bases respectively, with 13 bases between them. This CDR3 has 15 amino acids. Germline assignment: CDR1 SGHRS and CDR2 YFSETQ. The DNA for the CDR3 is TGCGCCAGCAGCTTGGGACAGGGGACTATCTACGAGCAGTACTTC. Its protein product is CASSLGQGTIYEQYF.

This clonotype occurred a few times. V usage is TRBV11-2 and J usage is TRBJ2-2, with 12 positions matching TRBD2. Per the germline V gene, CDR1 is SGHAT and CDR2 is FQNNGV. The V segment lost 3 bases and the J segment 0 bases; nucleotides outside the gene matches: 5. The CDR3 covers 18 residues. The CDR3 region is CASSFGLAGLANTGELFF. The CDR3 DNA sequence: TGTGCCAGCAGCTTTGGACTAGCGGGGCTAGCGAACACCGGGGAGCTGTTTTTT.